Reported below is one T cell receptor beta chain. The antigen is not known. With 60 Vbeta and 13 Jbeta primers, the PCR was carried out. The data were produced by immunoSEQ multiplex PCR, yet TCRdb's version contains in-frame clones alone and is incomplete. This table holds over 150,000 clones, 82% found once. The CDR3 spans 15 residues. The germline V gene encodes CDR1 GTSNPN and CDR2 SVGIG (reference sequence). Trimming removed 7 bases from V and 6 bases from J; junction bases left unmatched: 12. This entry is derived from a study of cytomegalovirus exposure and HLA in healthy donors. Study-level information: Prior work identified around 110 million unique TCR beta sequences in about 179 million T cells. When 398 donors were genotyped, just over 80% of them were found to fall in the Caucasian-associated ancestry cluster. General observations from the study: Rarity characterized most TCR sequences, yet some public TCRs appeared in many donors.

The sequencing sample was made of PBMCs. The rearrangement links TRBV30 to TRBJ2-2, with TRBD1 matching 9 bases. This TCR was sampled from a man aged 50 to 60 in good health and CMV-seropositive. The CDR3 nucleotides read TGTGCCTTGCCGACCGGGACAGGGAAATCCGGGGAGCTGTTTTTT. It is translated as CALPTGTGKSGELFF.